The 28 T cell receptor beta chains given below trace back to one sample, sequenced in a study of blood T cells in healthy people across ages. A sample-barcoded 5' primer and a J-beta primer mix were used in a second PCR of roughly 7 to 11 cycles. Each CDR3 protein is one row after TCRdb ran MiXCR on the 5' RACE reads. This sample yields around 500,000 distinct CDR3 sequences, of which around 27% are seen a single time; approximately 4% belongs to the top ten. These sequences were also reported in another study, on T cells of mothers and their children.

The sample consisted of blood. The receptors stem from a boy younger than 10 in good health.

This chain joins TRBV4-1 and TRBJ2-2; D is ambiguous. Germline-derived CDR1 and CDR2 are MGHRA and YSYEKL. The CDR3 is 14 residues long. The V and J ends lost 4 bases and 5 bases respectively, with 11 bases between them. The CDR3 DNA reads TGCGCCAGCAGCCCCCTTGGGCAGACCGGGGAGCTGTTTTTT. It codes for CASSPLGQTGELFF.

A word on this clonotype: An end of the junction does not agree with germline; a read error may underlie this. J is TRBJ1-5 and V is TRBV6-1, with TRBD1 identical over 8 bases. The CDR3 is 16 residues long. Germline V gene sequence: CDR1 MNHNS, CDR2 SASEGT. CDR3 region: CAGSQGTGRSNQPQHF. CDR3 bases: TGTGCCGGCAGTCAAGGGACAGGACGGAGCAATCAGCCCCAGCATTTT.

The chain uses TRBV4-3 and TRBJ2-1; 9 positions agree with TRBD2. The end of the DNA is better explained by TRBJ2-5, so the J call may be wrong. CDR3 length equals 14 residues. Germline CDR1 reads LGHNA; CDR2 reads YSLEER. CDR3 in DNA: TGCGCCAGCAGCCAAGATAGCGGGAGAAAGACCCAGTACTTC. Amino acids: CASSQDSGRKTQYF.

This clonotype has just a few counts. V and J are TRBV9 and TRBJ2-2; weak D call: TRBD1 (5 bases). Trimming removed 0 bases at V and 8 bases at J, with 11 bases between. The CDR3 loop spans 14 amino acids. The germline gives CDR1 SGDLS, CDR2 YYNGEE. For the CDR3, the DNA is TGTGCCAGCAGCGTAGATCCAGGGCGGGGGGAGCTGTTTTTT. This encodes CASSVDPGRGELFF.

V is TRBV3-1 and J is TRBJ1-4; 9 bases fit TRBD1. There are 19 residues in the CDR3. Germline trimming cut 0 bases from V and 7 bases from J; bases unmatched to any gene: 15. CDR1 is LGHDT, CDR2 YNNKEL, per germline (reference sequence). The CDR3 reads CASSQDYNRGRRSFEKLFF. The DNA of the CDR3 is TGTGCCAGCAGCCAAGACTACAACAGGGGGCGACGGTCTTTTGAAAAACTGTTTTTT.

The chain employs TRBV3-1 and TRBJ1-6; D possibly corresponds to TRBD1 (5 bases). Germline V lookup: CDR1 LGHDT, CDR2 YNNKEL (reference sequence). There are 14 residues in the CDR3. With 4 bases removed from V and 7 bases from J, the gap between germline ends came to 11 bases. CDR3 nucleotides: TGTGCCAGCAGCCGCCCGGGGGAGAATTCACCCCTCCACTTT. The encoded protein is CASSRPGENSPLHF.

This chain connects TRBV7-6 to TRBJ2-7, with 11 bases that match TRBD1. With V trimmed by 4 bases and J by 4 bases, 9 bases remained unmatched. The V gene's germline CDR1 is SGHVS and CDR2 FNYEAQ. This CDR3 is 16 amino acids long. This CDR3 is CASSSTGTGGYYEQYF. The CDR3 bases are TGTGCCAGCAGCTCCACCGGGACAGGGGGATATTACGAGCAGTACTTC.

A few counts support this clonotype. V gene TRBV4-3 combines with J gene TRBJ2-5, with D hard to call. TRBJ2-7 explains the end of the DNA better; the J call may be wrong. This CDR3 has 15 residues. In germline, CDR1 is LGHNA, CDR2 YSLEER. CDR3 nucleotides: TGCGCCAGCAGCCAAGATAGGTGGTCGGGCTACGAGCAGTACTTC. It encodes CASSQDRWSGYEQYF.

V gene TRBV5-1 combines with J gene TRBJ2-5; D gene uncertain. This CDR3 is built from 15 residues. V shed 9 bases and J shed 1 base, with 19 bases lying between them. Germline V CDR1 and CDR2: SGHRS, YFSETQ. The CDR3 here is CATRSERRPQETQYF. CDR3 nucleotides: TGCGCCACCAGAAGCGAGAGGCGCCCCCAAGAGACCCAGTACTTC.

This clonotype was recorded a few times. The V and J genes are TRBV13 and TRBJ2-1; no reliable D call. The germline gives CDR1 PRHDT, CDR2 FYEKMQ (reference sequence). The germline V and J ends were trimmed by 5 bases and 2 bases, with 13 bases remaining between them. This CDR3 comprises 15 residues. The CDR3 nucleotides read TGTGCCAGCAGCCCAGGCCCCATAGCCTACAATGAGCAGTTCTTC. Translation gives CASSPGPIAYNEQFF.

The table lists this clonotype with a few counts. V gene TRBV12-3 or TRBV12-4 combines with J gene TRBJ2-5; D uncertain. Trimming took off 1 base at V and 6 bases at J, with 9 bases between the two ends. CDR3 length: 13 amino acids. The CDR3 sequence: CASSLGLLKTQYF. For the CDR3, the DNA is TGTGCCAGCAGTTTAGGGCTGCTCAAGACCCAGTACTTC.

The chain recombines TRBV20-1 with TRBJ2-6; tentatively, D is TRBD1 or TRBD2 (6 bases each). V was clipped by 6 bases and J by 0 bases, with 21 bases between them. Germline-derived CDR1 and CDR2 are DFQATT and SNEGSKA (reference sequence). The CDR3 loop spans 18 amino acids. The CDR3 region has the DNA TGCAGTGCCTCCGGGGGTGGGACACCGAGCTCTGGGGCCAACGTCCTGACTTTC. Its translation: CSASGGGTPSSGANVLTF.

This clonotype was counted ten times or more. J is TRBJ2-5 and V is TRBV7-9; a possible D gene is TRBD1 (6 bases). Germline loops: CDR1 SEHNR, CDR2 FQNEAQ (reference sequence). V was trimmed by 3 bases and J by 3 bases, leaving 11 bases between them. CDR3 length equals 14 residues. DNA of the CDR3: TGTGCCAGCAGCTTGGCCACAGGGAAAGAGACCCAGTACTTC. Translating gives CASSLATGKETQYF.

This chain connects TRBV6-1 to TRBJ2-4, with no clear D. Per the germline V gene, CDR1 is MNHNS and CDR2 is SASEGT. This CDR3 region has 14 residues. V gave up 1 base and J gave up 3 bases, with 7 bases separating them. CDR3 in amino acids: CASSEDLGKNIQYF. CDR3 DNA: TGTGCCAGCAGTGAAGACTTAGGCAAAAACATTCAGTACTTC.

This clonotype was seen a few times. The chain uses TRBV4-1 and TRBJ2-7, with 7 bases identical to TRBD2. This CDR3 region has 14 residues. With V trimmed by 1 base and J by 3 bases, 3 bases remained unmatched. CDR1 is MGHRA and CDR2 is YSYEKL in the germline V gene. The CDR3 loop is CASSQVAGDYEQYF. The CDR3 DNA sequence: TGCGCCAGCAGCCAAGTCGCGGGAGACTACGAGCAGTACTTC.

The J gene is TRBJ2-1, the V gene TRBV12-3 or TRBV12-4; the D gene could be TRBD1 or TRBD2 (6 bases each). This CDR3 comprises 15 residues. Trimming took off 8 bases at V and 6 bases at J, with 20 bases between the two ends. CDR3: CASLLGGFSGNEQFF. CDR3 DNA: TGTGCCAGCCTACTCGGGGGCTTCTCGGGCAATGAGCAGTTCTTC.

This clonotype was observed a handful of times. CDR3 in amino acids: CASSGSDYLAKNIQYF. CDR3 bases: TGTGCCAGCAGTGGGTCGGACTACCTAGCCAAAAACATTCAGTACTTC. The V and J genes are TRBV12-3 or TRBV12-4 and TRBJ2-4; tentative D call: TRBD2 (6 bases). V lost 5 bases to trimming and J lost 0 bases, with 14 bases between them. This CDR3 comprises 16 residues.

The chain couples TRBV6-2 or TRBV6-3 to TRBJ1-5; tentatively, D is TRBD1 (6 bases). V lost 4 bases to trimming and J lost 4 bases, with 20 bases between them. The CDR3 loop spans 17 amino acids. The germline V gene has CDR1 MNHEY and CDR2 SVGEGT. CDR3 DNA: TGTGCCAGCAGTTTTTCCACCGCGCGGCAGGGGAATCAGCCCCAGCATTTT. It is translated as CASSFSTARQGNQPQHF.

The CDR3: CASSLLGLETNIQYF. In DNA form, the CDR3 reads TGCGCCAGCAGCCTCCTCGGACTAGAGACCAACATTCAGTACTTC. This chain links TRBV4-1 with TRBJ2-4, with 7 positions matching TRBD2. V dropped 4 bases and J dropped 7; count of bases not matched to a gene: 10. This CDR3 spans 15 amino acids. Per germline, CDR1 MGHRA and CDR2 YSYEKL.

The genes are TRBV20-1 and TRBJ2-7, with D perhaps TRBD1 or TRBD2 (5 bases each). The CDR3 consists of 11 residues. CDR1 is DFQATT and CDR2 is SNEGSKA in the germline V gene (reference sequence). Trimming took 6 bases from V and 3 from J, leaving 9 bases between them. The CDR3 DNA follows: TGCAGTGCGGGACGGATCTACGAGCAGTACTTC. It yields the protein CSAGRIYEQYF.

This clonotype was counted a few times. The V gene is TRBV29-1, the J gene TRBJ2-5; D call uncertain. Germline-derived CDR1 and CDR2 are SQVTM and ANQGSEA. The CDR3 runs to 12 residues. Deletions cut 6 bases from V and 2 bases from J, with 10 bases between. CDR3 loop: CSVLIGQETQYF. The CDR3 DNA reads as TGCAGCGTACTCATTGGACAAGAGACCCAGTACTTC.

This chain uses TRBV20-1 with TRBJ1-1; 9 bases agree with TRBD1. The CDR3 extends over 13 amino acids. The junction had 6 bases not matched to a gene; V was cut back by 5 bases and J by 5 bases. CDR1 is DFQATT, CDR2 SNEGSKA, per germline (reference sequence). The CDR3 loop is CSALQGARTEAFF. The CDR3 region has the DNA TGCAGTGCTCTACAGGGGGCGAGAACTGAAGCTTTCTTT.

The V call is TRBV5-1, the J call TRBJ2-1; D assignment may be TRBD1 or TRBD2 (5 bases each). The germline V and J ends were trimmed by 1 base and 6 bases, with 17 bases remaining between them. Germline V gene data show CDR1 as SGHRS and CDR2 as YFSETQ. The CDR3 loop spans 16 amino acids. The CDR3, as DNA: TGCGCCAGCAGCTTGCCACCGGGACCCCAAATCAATGAGCAGTTCTTC. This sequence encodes CASSLPPGPQINEQFF.

The CDR3 region is CASSMGQNTDTQYF. DNA for the CDR3: TGTGCCAGCAGCATGGGACAGAACACAGATACGCAGTATTTT. The chain joins TRBV14 to TRBJ2-3, with TRBD1 matching 7 bases. CDR3 length equals 14 residues. Trimming cost V 5 bases and J 2 bases; bases outside gene matches: 4. From germline, CDR1 is SGHDN and CDR2 FVKESK.

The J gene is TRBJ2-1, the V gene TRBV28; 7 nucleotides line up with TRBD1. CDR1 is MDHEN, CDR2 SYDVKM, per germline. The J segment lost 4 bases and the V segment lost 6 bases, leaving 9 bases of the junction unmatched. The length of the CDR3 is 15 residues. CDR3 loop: CASRNRDSRYNEQFF. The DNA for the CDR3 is TGTGCCAGCAGAAACCGGGACAGCAGGTACAATGAGCAGTTCTTC.

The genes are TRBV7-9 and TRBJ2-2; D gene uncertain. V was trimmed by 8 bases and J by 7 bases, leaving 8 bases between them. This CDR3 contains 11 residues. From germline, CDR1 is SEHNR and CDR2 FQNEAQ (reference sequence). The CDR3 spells CASGWDGELFF. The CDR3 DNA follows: TGTGCCAGCGGGTGGGACGGGGAGCTGTTTTTT.

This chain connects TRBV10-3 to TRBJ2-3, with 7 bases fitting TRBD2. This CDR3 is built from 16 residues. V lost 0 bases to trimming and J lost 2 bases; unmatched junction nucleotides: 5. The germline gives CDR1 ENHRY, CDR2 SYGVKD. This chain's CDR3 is CAISESSRDYTDTQYF. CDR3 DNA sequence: TGTGCCATCAGTGAGTCGAGTCGGGACTACACAGATACGCAGTATTTT.

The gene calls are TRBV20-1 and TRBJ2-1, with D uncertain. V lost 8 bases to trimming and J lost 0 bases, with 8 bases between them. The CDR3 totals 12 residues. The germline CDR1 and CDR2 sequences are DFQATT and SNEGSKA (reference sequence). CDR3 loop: CSTSSSYNEQFF. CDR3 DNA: TGCAGTACCTCAAGCTCCTACAATGAGCAGTTCTTC.